These 18 T cell receptor beta chains were all obtained from the same sample, sequenced in a study of CD8+ T cells in alopecia areata (dated by TCRdb to the late 2010s). Libraries were constructed by the immunoSEQ multiplex PCR assay. RNA was extracted from all samples and reverse transcribed into cDNA as template for TCR sequencing. The source is immuneACCESS, and TCRdb retained only in-frame sequences with V and J called. Part of the clones is not carried over; for the studies checked, unresolved V genes explain less than half of this, and the remainder is unexplained. This sample comprises more than 200,000 clones, under 70% of them detected only once. More than 0.95% of the sample belongs to the ten largest clones. The time point label for this specimen denotes: baseline before oral tofacitinib. Material: CD4+ T cells sorted from blood, obtained at week 0. The receptor source for this set is a human donor with alopecia areata.

The V gene is TRBV29-1, the J gene TRBJ1-2; TRBD1 matches at 7 bases. J gave up 7 bases and V 6 bases, and 5 bases lay outside the gene matches. The CDR3 extends over 11 amino acids. Germline lookup yields CDR1 SQVTM and CDR2 ANQGSEA. The DNA for the CDR3 is TGCAGCGTAGAGTACAGGGGTGGCTACACCTTC. It yields the protein CSVEYRGGYTF.

This sequence joins TRBV29-1 and TRBJ2-5; D is possibly TRBD1 (6 bases). From germline, CDR1 is SQVTM and CDR2 ANQGSEA. Trimming removed 5 bases from V and 2 bases from J, with 18 bases in between. CDR3 length equals 15 residues. CDR3 sequence: CSVQGTQGSQETQYF. CDR3 sequence (DNA): TGCAGCGTTCAGGGGACCCAGGGCTCTCAAGAGACCCAGTACTTC. Using reference TRBV29-1 and TRBJ2-5 for the parts outside the CDR3, the full variable domain is SAVISQKPSRDICQRGTSLTIQCQVDSQVTMMFWYRQQPGQSLTLIATANQGSEATYESGFVIDKFPISRPNLTFSTLTVSNMSPEDSSIYLCSVQGTQGSQETQYFGPGTRLLVL.

V gene TRBV2 combines with J gene TRBJ1-1, with TRBD1 matching 8 bases. CDR1 and CDR2 from the germline V gene are SNHLY and FYNNEI. Losses at the gene ends were 10 bases for V and 6 bases for J; bases not matched to a gene: 7. CDR3 length equals 12 residues. DNA for the CDR3: TGTGCCACCACCCGACAGGGGTCTGAAGCTTTCTTT. Protein: CATTRQGSEAFF.

The J gene is TRBJ2-1, the V gene TRBV9; D could derive from TRBD1 or TRBD2 (6 bases each). V was cut by 0 bases and J by 0 bases, with 10 bases left in between. CDR3 length equals 16 residues. The germline gives CDR1 SGDLS, CDR2 YYNGEE. This chain's CDR3 is CASSVARGRSYNEQFF. The CDR3 coding sequence is TGTGCCAGCAGCGTAGCTCGGGGGCGCTCCTACAATGAGCAGTTCTTC.

The CDR3 bases are TGCGCCAGCGCGCCTGGGTGGGGTTCGGCGGGCTACACCTTC. Residues: CASAPGWGSAGYTF. The chain couples TRBV4-1 to TRBJ1-2; the D is unclear. CDR3 length: 14 residues. With 8 bases removed from V and 8 bases from J, the gap between germline ends came to 21 bases. Germline CDR1 MGHRA, CDR2 YSYEKL.

The chain couples TRBV9 to TRBJ2-2; D is unclear. The CDR3 runs 11 residues. Trimming left V 4 bases short and J 8 bases short, with 6 bases between. Germline assignment: CDR1 SGDLS and CDR2 YYNGEE. For the CDR3, the DNA is TGTGCCAGCAGCCAAAAGGGGGAGCTGTTTTTT. Its protein product is CASSQKGELFF. The full variable domain, in which reference TRBV9 and TRBJ2-2 provide the parts outside the CDR3, is DSGVTQTPKHLITATGQRVTLRCSPRSGDLSVYWYQQSLDQGLQFLIQYYNGEERAKGNILERFSAQQFPDLHSELNLSSLELGDSALYFCASSQKGELFFGEGSRLTVL.

V is TRBV27 and J is TRBJ2-1; D is undetermined. Trimming cost V 7 bases and J 0 bases, with 10 bases left between them. The V gene's germline CDR1 is MNHEY and CDR2 SMNVEV (reference sequence). The CDR3 totals 14 residues. The CDR3 nucleotides read TGTGCCAGCACGGGTCTGAGCTCCTACAATGAGCAGTTCTTC. It yields the protein CASTGLSSYNEQFF.

CDR3 sequence reads: CSVGETPNTEAFF. The DNA of the CDR3 is TGCAGCGTGGGGGAAACCCCGAACACTGAAGCTTTCTTT. The chain is built from TRBV29-1 and TRBJ1-1, with D perhaps matching TRBD1 (5 bases). CDR1 and CDR2 from the germline V gene are SQVTM and ANQGSEA. Trimming removed 6 bases from V and 1 base from J, with 12 bases in between. CDR3 size: 13 residues.

The J gene is TRBJ1-2, the V gene TRBV10-2; 7 bases line up with TRBD1. The CDR3 covers 16 residues. V was clipped by 3 bases and J by 4 bases; unmatched bases: 11. Germline lookup yields CDR1 WSHSY and CDR2 SAAADI. CDR3 bases: TGCGCCAGCAGTGATAGGACAGGAACTACCTCCTATGGCTACACCTTC. Residues: CASSDRTGTTSYGYTF.

V gene TRBV25-1 combines with J gene TRBJ2-3; D ambiguous. This CDR3 region has 13 residues. Trimming took off 3 bases at V and 0 bases at J, with 4 bases between the two ends. Per the germline V gene, CDR1 is MGHDK and CDR2 is SYGVNS. CDR3 loop: CASSEDSTDTQYF. CDR3 sequence (DNA): TGTGCCAGCAGTGAGGACAGCACAGATACGCAGTATTTT.

This clone has only a few counts. The V gene is TRBV29-1, the J gene TRBJ2-5; D ambiguous. Germline CDR1 SQVTM, CDR2 ANQGSEA. V dropped 7 bases and J dropped 1 base, with 7 bases sitting between them. The CDR3 has 11 residues. The CDR3 spells CSARTQETQYF. As DNA, the CDR3 is TGCAGCGCCAGAACCCAAGAGACCCAGTACTTC.

This clone has just a few counts. The genes are TRBV9 and TRBJ1-6; a possible D gene is TRBD1 (6 bases). This CDR3 has 13 residues. Trimming took off 0 bases at V and 11 bases at J, with 9 bases between the two ends. Germline loops: CDR1 SGDLS, CDR2 YYNGEE. CDR3 DNA sequence: TGTGCCAGCAGCGTAGTTCAGGGGCCACCCCTCCACTTT. It specifies CASSVVQGPPLHF. The variable domain in full, completed from reference TRBV9 and TRBJ1-6, reads DSGVTQTPKHLITATGQRVTLRCSPRSGDLSVYWYQQSLDQGLQFLIQYYNGEERAKGNILERFSAQQFPDLHSELNLSSLELGDSALYFCASSVVQGPPLHFGNGTRLTVT.

This chain joins TRBV30 and TRBJ2-5; tentatively, D is TRBD1 or TRBD2 (5 bases each). This CDR3 spans 19 amino acids. Germline lookup yields CDR1 GTSNPN and CDR2 SVGIG (reference sequence). Trimming removed 0 bases at V and 3 bases at J, with 26 bases between. The CDR3 DNA reads TGTGCCTGGAGTGTACTTAGCCTTCTCGGCAGGGACGGTAAAGAGACCCAGTACTTC. It is translated as CAWSVLSLLGRDGKETQYF.

The chain carries TRBV4-3 and TRBJ2-3; the D is unclear. CDR1 and CDR2 from the germline V gene are LGHNA and YSLEER. Trimming removed 3 bases from V and 9 bases from J, with 13 bases in between. This CDR3 has 13 residues. The CDR3 DNA follows: TGCGCCAGCAGCCAGGGCAGGAGCGAGACGCAGTATTTT. Its translation is CASSQGRSETQYF.

As for this clone: The identical CDR3 is also encoded by other nucleotide sequences in the sample. This sequence joins TRBV29-1 and TRBJ2-5; 7 bases match TRBD2. Germline assignment: CDR1 SQVTM and CDR2 ANQGSEA. The CDR3 is 12 amino acids. J lost 4 bases, V lost 4 bases, and 3 bases had no gene match. The CDR3 spells CSVGLAGETQYF. The CDR3 DNA reads as TGCAGCGTTGGACTAGCAGGAGAGACCCAGTACTTC.

The chain couples TRBV29-1 to TRBJ2-4; D is unresolved. The CDR3 has 15 amino acids. CDR1 SQVTM and CDR2 ANQGSEA come from the germline V gene. V shed 7 bases and J shed 2 bases, with 18 bases lying between them. CDR3 loop: CSAGSRHPTKNIQYF. CDR3 sequence (DNA): TGCAGCGCCGGTTCCCGACACCCAACCAAAAACATTCAGTACTTC.

This clone has only a few counts. The rearrangement uses TRBV25-1 and TRBJ2-3; 11 bases fit TRBD2. The germline V gene encodes CDR1 MGHDK and CDR2 SYGVNS. The CDR3 loop spans 15 amino acids. J was trimmed by 2 bases and V by 8 bases; bases with no gene match: 6. The CDR3 DNA follows: TGTGCCAGCGGTCGACTAGCGGGGACCACAGATACGCAGTATTTT. Its protein is CASGRLAGTTDTQYF. The full variable domain, rest sourced from reference TRBV25-1 and TRBJ2-3, is EADIYQTPRYLVIGTGKKITLECSQTMGHDKMYWYQQDPGMELHLIHYSYGVNSTEKGDLSSESTVSRIRTEHFPLTLESARPSHTSQYLCASGRLAGTTDTQYFGPGTRLTVL.

The sample holds a few counts of this clone. The chain carries TRBV14 and TRBJ2-3, with D perhaps being TRBD1 or TRBD2 (5 bases each). Germline V lookup: CDR1 SGHDN, CDR2 FVKESK. The CDR3 contains 17 residues. V was pared by 0 bases and J by 0 bases, with 13 bases between. In DNA, the CDR3 is TGTGCCAGCAGCCAAGATACCCGGGACCCTAGCACAGATACGCAGTATTTT. Encoded protein: CASSQDTRDPSTDTQYF.